The TCR beta chain described here comes from a study of cytomegalovirus exposure and HLA in healthy donors. Study findings and constraints: Later on, an analysis tied 15,000 to 20,000 TCR beta sequences to HLA alleles at 0.05 false discovery rate. A later analysis by the authors found several of the most significant clusters apparently linked to common viral pathogens.

Primers: 60 Vbeta forward and 13 Jbeta reverse. Measured with immunoSEQ multiplex PCR; TCRdb has only the in-frame clones, and not every one. This repertoire shows some 120,000 clones, 80% found once; its top ten account for 3% to 4%. V was pared by 2 bases and J by 0 bases, with 6 bases of the junction left unmatched. Germline V lookup: CDR1 MNHEY, CDR2 SMNVEV (reference sequence). The CDR3 contains 17 residues. Comment on this clone: The antigen is not known.

Sequencing input: PBMCs. The rearrangement joins TRBV27 to TRBJ2-3; the match to TRBD2 covers 9 bases. The receptor was isolated from a male donor in good health and CMV-seronegative. The CDR3 DNA sequence: TGTGCCAGCAGTTTAGCGGGAGGGCCTCTTAGCACAGATACGCAGTATTTT. Protein: CASSLAGGPLSTDTQYF.